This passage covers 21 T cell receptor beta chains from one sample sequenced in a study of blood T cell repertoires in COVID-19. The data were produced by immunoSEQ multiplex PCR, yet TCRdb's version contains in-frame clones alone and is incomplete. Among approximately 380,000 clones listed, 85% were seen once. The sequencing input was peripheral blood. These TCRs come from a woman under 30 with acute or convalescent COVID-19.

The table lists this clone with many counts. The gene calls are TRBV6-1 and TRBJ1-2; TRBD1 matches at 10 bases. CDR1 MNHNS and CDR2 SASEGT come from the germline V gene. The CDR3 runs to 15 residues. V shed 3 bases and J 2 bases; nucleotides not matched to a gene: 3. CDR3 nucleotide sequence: TGTGCCAGCAGTGAGATGACAGGGGGCAACTATGGCTACACCTTC. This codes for CASSEMTGGNYGYTF.

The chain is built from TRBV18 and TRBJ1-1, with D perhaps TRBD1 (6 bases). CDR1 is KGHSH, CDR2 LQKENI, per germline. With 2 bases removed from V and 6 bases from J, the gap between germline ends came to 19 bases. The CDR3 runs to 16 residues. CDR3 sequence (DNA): TGTGCCAGCTCACCAAGGGGGGGTGGTGGCGTCGCTGAAGCTTTCTTT. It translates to CASSPRGGGGVAEAFF. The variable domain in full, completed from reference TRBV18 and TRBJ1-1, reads NAGVMQNPRHLVRRRGQEARLRCSPMKGHSHVYWYRQLPEEGLKFMVYLQKENIIDESGMPKERFSAEFPKEGPSILRIQQVVRGDSAAYFCASSPRGGGGVAEAFFGQGTRLTVV.

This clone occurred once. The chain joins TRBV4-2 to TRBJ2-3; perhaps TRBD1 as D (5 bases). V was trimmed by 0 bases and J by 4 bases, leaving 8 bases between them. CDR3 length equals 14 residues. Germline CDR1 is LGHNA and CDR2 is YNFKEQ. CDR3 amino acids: CASSQDRVSDTQYF. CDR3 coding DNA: TGTGCCAGCAGCCAAGACAGGGTCTCAGATACGCAGTATTTT.

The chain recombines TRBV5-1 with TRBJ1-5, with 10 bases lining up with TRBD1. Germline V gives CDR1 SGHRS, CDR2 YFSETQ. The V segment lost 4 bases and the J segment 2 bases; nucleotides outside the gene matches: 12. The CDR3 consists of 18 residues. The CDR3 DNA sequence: TGCGCCAGCAGCCAGGACAGGGGGGTGATTGGTGGCAATCAGCCCCAGCATTTT. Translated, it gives CASSQDRGVIGGNQPQHF.

The CDR3 DNA is TGTGCCAGCAGTTTTACCCCGCCGACAGCTCAGTGGGCAGATACGCAGTATTTT. Amino acid sequence: CASSFTPPTAQWADTQYF. The chain has TRBV28 and TRBJ2-3; the D gene is possibly TRBD1 (5 bases). CDR1 is MDHEN, CDR2 SYDVKM, per germline. Trimming shortened V by 3 bases and J by 4 bases, and 23 bases separated the two germline ends. The CDR3 covers 18 residues.

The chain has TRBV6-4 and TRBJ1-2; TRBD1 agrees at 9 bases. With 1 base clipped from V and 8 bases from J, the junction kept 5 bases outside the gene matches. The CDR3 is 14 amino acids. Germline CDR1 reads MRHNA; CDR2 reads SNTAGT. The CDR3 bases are TGTGCCAGCAGTGACTTTACGACAGGGGGAGGCTACACCTTC. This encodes CASSDFTTGGGYTF.

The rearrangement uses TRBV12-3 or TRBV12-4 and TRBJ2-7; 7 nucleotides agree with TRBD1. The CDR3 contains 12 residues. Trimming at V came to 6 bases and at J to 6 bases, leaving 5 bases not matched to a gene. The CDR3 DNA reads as TGTGCCAGCAGCGGGACAGCCCGCGAGCAGTACTTC. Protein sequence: CASSGTAREQYF.

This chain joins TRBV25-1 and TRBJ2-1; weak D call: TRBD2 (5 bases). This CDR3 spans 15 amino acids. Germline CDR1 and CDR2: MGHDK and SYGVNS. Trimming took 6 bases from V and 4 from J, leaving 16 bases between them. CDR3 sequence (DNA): TGTGCCAGCAGGGCCGGGATCCTCGCTTACAATGAGCAGTTCTTC. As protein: CASRAGILAYNEQFF.

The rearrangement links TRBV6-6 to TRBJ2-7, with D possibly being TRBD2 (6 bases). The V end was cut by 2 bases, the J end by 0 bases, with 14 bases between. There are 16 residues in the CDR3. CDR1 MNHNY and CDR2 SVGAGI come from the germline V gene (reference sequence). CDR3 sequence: CASSYGGSGGSYEQYF. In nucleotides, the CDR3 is TGTGCCAGCAGTTACGGTGGTAGCGGAGGCTCCTACGAGCAGTACTTC.

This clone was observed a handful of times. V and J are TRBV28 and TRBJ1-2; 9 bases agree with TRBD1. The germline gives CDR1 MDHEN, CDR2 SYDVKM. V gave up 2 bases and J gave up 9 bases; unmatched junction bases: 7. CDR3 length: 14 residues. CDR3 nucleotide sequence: TGTGCCAGCAGTTTAGACAGGGGGTTTGGTAGCTACACCTTC. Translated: CASSLDRGFGSYTF.

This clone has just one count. This chain's CDR3 is CASSFSATQETQYF. In nucleotides, the CDR3 is TGCGCCAGCAGCTTCTCTGCTACCCAAGAGACCCAGTACTTC. The rearrangement joins TRBV5-1 to TRBJ2-5; D is uncertain. Trimming left V 2 bases short and J 1 base short, with 9 bases between. Looked up from germline, CDR1 is SGHRS and CDR2 is YFSETQ. The CDR3 has 14 residues.

The CDR3 reads CASSPQGGGKNEQFF. DNA for the CDR3: TGTGCCAGTAGTCCCCAGGGAGGGGGAAAAAATGAGCAGTTCTTC. The gene calls are TRBV19 and TRBJ2-1, with a possible D match to TRBD2 (7 bases). Germline V gene data show CDR1 as LNHDA and CDR2 as SQIVND (reference sequence). The CDR3 length is 15 residues. The V gene lost 5 bases and the J gene lost 7 bases, with 18 bases spanning the gap.

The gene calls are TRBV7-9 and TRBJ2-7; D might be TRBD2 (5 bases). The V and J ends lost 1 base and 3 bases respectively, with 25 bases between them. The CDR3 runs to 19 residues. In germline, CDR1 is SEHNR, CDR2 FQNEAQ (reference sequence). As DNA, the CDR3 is TGTGCCAGCAGCTTAGTGCTGAACAAAAACCTCGGTCGGGGCTACGAGCAGTACTTC. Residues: CASSLVLNKNLGRGYEQYF.

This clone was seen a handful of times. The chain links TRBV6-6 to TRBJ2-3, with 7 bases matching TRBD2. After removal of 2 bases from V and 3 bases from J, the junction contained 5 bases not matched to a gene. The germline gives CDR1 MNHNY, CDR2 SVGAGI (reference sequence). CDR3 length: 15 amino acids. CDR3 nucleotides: TGTGCCAGCAGTTACGCGGGGGAGAGGACAGATACGCAGTATTTT. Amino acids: CASSYAGERTDTQYF.

CDR3 in amino acids: CASSASTSGRGTDTQYF. The CDR3 DNA sequence: TGTGCCAGCAGTGCCTCGACTAGCGGGAGGGGCACAGATACGCAGTATTTT. The rearrangement links TRBV6-1 to TRBJ2-3; TRBD2 matches at 14 bases. The CDR3 totals 17 residues. Germline CDR1 is MNHNS and CDR2 is SASEGT. Germline trimming cut 4 bases from V and 1 base from J; bases unmatched to any gene: 4.

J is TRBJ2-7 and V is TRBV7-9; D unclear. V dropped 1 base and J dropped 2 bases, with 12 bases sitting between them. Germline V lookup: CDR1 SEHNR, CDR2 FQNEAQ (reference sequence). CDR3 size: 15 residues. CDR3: CASSLGQSVTYEQYF. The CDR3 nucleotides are TGTGCCAGCAGCTTAGGACAAAGTGTTACCTACGAGCAGTACTTC.

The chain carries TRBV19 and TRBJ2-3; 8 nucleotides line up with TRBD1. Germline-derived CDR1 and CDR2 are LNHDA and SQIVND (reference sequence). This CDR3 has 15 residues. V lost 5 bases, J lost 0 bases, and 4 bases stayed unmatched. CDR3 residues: CASSPTGGSTDTQYF. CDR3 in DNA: TGTGCCAGTAGTCCCACAGGGGGTAGCACAGATACGCAGTATTTT. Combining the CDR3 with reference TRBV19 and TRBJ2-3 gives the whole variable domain DGGITQSPKYLFRKEGQNVTLSCEQNLNHDAMYWYRQDPGQGLRLIYYSQIVNDFQKGDIAEGYSVSREKKESFPLTVTSAQKNPTAFYLCASSPTGGSTDTQYFGPGTRLTVL.

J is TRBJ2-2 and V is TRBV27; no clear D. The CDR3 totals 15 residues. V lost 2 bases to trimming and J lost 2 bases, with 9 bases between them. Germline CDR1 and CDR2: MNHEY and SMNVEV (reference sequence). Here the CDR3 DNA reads TGTGCCAGCAGTTTAACGTACAGCAACACCGGGGAGCTGTTTTTT. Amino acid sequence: CASSLTYSNTGELFF.

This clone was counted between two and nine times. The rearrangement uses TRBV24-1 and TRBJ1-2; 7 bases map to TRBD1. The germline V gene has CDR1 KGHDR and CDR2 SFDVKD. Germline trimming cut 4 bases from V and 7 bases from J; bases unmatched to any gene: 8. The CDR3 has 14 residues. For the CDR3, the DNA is TGTGCCACCAGTGAGCCCCGGGACAGCGCTGGCTACACCTTC. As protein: CATSEPRDSAGYTF.

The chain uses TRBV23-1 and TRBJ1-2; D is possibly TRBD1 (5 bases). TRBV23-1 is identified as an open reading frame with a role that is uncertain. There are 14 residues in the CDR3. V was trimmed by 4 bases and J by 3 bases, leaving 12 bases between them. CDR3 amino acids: CASSRAGLYYGYTF. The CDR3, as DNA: TGCGCCAGCAGTCGGGCGGGGCTATACTATGGCTACACCTTC.

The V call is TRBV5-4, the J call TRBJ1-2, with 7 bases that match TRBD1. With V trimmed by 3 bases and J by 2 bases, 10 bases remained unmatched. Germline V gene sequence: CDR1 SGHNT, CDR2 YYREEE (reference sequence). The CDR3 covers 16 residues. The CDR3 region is CASSSDLGQLNYGYTF. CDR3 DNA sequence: TGTGCCAGCAGCTCGGATCTGGGACAGTTGAACTATGGCTACACCTTC.